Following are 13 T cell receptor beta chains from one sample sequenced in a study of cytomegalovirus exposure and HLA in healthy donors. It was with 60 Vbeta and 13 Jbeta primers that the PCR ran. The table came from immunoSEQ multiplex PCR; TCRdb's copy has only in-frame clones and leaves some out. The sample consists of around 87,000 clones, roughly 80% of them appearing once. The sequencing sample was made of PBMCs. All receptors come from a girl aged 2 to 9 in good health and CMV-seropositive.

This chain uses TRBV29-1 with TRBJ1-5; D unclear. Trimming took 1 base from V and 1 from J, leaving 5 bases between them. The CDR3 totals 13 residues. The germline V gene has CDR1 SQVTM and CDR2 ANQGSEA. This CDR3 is CSVEAGSNQPQHF. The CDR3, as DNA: TGCAGCGTTGAAGCGGGGAGCAATCAGCCCCAGCATTTT.

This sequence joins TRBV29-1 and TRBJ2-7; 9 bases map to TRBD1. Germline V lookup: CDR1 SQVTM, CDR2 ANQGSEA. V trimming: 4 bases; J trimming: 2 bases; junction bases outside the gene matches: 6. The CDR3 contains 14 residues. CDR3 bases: TGCAGCGTTGCCGGGGGACAGGGCACCTACGAGCAGTACTTC. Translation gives CSVAGGQGTYEQYF.

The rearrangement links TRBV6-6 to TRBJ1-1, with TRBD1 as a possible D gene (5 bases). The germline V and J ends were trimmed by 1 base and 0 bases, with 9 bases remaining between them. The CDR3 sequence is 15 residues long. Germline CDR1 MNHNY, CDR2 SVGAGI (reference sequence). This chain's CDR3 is CASSYWPDMNTEAFF. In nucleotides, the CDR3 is TGTGCCAGCAGTTACTGGCCGGACATGAACACTGAAGCTTTCTTT.

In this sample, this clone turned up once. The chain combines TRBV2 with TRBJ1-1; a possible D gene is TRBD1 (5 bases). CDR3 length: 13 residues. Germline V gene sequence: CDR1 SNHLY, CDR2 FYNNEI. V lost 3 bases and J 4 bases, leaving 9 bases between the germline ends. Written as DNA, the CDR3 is TGTGCCAGCAGTGACTTAAGGGGCACTGAAGCTTTCTTT. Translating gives CASSDLRGTEAFF. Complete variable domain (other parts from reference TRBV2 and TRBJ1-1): EPEVTQTPSHQVTQMGQEVILRCVPISNHLYFYWYRQILGQKVEFLVSFYNNEISEKSEIFDDQFSVERPDGSNFTLKIRSTKLEDSAMYFCASSDLRGTEAFFGQGTRLTVV.

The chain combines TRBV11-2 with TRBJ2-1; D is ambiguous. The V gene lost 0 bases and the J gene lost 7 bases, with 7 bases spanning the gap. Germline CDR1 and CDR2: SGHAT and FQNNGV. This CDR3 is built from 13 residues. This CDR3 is CASSLDQFNEQFF. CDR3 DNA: TGTGCCAGCAGCTTAGATCAGTTTAATGAGCAGTTCTTC.

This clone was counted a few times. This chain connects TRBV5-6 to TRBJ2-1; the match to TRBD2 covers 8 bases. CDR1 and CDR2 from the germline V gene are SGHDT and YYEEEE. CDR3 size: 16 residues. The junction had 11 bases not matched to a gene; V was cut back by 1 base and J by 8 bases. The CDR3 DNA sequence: TGTGCCAGCAGCTTGTCGGGTAGCGGGATCTTCGATGAGCAGTTCTTC. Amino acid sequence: CASSLSGSGIFDEQFF.

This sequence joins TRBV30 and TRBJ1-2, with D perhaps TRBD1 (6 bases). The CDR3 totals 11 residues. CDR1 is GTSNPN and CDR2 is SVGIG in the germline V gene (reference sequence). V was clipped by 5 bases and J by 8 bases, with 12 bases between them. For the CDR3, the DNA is TGTGCCTGGGGCCAGGGGACGGGCTACACCTTC. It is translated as CAWGQGTGYTF.

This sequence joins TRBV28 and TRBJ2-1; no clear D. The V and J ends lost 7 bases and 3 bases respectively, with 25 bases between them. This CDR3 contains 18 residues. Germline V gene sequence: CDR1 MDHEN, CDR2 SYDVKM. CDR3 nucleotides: TGTGCCAGCACGCGCCCACCTACCTTTACTCGAGGCTACAATGAGCAGTTCTTC. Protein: CASTRPPTFTRGYNEQFF.

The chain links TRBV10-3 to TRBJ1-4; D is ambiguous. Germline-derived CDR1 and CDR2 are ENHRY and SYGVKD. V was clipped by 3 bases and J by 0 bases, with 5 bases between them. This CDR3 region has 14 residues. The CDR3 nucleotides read TGTGCCATCAGTGACACAGCAACTAATGAAAAACTGTTTTTT. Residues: CAISDTATNEKLFF.

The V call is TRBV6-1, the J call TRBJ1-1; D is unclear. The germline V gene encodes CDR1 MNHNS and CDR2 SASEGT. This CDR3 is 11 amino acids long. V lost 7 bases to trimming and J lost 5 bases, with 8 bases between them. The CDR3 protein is CASNIGTEAFF. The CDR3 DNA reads TGTGCCAGCAATATCGGGACTGAAGCTTTCTTT.

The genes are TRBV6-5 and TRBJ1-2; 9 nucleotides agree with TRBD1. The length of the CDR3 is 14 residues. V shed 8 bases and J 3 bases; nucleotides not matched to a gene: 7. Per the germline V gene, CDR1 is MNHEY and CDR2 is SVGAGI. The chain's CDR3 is CASSGQGNYYGYTF. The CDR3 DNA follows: TGTGCCAGCTCCGGACAGGGGAATTACTATGGCTACACCTTC.

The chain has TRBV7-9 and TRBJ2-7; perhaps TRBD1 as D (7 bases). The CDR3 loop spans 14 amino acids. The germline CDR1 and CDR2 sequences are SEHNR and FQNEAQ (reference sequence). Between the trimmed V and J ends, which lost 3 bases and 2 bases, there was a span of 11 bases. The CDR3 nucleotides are TGTGCCAGCAGCTTCCAGGGGGGCCCCTACGAGCAGTACTTC. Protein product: CASSFQGGPYEQYF.

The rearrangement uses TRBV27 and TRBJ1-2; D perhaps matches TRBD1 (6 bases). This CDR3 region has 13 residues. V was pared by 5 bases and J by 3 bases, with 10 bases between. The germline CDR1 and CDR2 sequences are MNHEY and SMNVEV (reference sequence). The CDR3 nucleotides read TGTGCCAGCAGTCCAGGACAGCACTATGGCTACACCTTC. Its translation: CASSPGQHYGYTF.